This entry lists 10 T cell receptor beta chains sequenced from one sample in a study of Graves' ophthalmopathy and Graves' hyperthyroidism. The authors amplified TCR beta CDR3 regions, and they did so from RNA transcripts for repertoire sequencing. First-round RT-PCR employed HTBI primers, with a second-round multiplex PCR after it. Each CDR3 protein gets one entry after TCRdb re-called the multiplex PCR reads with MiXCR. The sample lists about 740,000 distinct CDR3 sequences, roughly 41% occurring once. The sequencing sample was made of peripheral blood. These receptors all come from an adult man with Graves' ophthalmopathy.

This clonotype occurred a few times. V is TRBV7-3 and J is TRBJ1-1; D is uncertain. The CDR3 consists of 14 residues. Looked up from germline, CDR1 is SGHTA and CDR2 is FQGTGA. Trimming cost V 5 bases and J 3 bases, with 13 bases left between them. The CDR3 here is CASSPYAGDTEAFF. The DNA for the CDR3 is TGTGCCAGCAGCCCCTACGCGGGTGACACTGAAGCTTTCTTT. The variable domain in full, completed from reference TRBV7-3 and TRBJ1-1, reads GAGVSQTPSNKVTEKGKYVELRCDPISGHTALYWYRQSLGQGPEFLIYFQGTGAADDSGLPNDRFFAVRPEGSVSTLKIQRTERGDSAVYLCASSPYAGDTEAFFGQGTRLTVV.

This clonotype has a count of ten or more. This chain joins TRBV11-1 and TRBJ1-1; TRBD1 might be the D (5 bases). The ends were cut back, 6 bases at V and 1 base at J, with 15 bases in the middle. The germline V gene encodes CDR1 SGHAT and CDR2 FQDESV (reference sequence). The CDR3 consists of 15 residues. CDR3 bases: TGTGCCAGCAGAGCCTCATGGGGCAGGAACACTGAAGCTTTCTTT. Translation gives CASRASWGRNTEAFF.

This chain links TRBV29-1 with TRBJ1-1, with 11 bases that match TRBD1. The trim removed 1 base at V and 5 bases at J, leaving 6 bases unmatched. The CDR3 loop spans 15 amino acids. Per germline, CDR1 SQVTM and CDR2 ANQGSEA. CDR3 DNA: TGCAGCGTTGAAGGGACAGGGGGCACTCGGACTGAAGCTTTCTTT. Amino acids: CSVEGTGGTRTEAFF.

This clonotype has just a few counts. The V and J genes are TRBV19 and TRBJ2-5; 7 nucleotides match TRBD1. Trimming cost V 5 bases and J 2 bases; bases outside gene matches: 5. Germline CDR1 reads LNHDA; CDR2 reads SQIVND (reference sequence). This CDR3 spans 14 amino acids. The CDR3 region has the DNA TGTGCCAGTAGTGTCTCCAGGGGGCAAGAGACCCAGTACTTC. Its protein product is CASSVSRGQETQYF.

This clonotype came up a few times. CDR3 DNA sequence: TGTGCCACAGGGGTTTGGGGGAACGAGCAGTACTTC. Its protein product is CATGVWGNEQYF. The chain couples TRBV19 to TRBJ2-7; maybe TRBD1 (6 bases). The CDR3 totals 12 residues. Germline V gene sequence: CDR1 LNHDA, CDR2 SQIVND (reference sequence). The V and J ends lost 10 bases and 5 bases respectively, with 15 bases between them. Looking up the rest from reference TRBV19 and TRBJ2-7 gives the full variable domain: DGGITQSPKYLFRKEGQNVTLSCEQNLNHDAMYWYRQDPGQGLRLIYYSQIVNDFQKGDIAEGYSVSREKKESFPLTVTSAQKNPTAFYLCATGVWGNEQYFGPGTRLTVT.

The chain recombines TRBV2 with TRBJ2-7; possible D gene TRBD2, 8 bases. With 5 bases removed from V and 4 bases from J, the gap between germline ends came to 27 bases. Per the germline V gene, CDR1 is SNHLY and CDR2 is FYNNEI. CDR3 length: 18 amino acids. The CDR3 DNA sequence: TGTGCCAGCAGTTACTCAGGGGGGGGTAGCGGGATCGTTTACGAGCAGTACTTC. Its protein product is CASSYSGGGSGIVYEQYF.

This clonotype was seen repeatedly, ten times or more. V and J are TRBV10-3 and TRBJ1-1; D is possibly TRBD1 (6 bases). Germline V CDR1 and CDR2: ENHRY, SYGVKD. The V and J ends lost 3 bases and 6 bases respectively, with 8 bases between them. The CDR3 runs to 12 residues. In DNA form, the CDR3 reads TGTGCCATCAGTGACGGGGGCGCTGAAGCTTTCTTT. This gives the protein CAISDGGAEAFF.

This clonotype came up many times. The CDR3 reads CASSPRQGEETQYF. The CDR3 coding sequence is TGTGCCAGCAGCCCTAGACAAGGCGAAGAGACCCAGTACTTC. The rearrangement links TRBV2 to TRBJ2-5, with no clear D. From germline, CDR1 is SNHLY and CDR2 FYNNEI. The CDR3 length is 14 residues. The V and J ends lost 6 bases and 3 bases respectively, with 14 bases between them.

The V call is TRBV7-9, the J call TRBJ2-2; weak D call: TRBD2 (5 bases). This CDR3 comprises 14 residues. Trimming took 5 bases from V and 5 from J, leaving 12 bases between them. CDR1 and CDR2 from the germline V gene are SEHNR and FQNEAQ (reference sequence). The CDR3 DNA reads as TGTGCCAGCAGCCCAGGACTGGGGACCGGGGAGCTGTTTTTT. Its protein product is CASSPGLGTGELFF.

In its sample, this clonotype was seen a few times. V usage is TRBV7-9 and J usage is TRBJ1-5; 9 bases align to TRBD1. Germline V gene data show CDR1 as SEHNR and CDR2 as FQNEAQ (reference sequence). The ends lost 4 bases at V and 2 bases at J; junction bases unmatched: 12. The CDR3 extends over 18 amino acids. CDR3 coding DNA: TGTGCCAGCAGCTCGCTTCCGGGACAGGGAGCGGGCAATCAGCCCCAGCATTTT. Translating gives CASSSLPGQGAGNQPQHF. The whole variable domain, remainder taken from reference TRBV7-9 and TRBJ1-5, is DTGVSQNPRHKITKRGQNVTFRCDPISEHNRLYWYRQTLGQGPEFLTYFQNEAQLEKSRLLSDRFSAERPKGSFSTLEIQRTEQGDSAMYLCASSSLPGQGAGNQPQHFGDGTRLSIL.